This paragraph covers one T cell receptor beta chain sequence. This clone's antigen is unknown. Per-base qualities were not stored, and no clone one base away is much larger. CD8 naive samples were CD45RO-negative cells positively selected for CCR7, giving a CD45RA+CCR7+ population that excluded TemRA cells. Donors were healthy HIV-negative adults with no recently reported acute infections or vaccinations. All donors were Caucasian adults living in Nashville, Tennessee, USA. Blood was collected by leukapheresis, and PBMCs were isolated by Ficoll-Histopaque density gradient centrifugation and then cryopreserved in liquid nitrogen vapor phase. Purity and quantity of every magnetically sorted T cell population were checked by analytical flow cytometry. Genomic DNA was isolated from each sorted fraction and quantified by UV absorbance on a Nanodrop 2000c. These data come from a study of shared clonotypes between healthy human individuals (dated by TCRdb to the early 2020s). Describing the broader study: The cohort included three men and a couple of women between 18 and 49 years of age. Blood TCR repertoires of about 5 healthy adults were deeply sequenced to estimate repertoire size and the extent of clonotype sharing between individuals. Leukapheresis yielded between about 0.85 and 10 billion PBMCs per donor. Per donor, three plates each were used for CD4 naive and CD4 memory, two for CD8 naive, and one for CD8 memory. To increase sequencing depth and limit assay-specific biases, TCR repertoire library preparation and sequencing were carried out by different laboratories using diverse techniques.

Summary of the overall study and its limitations: Sharing across a handful of donors was observed for about 4.8% of naive CD4, under 4% of naive CD8, 2% to 2.5% of memory CD4, and roughly 0.43% of memory CD8 clonotypes. Even with the large sequencing depth, rarefaction of the sorted-subset datasets indicated that sequencing was incomplete. Naive subsets generally had larger estimated clonotype richness than memory subsets. Based on pairwise subsampling, the degree of clonotype sharing among donors was expected to be affected by sequencing depth. The small number of donors limited the genetic and exposure-history diversity represented. Only blood was sampled, and tissue TCR repertoires likely differ from those in blood. Clonotypes shared by all four sorted-subset donors showed higher generation probabilities than non-shared clonotypes.

V has 5 bases trimmed and J has 6 bases trimmed; junction bases matching no gene number 6. CDR1 is given as MNHNS and CDR2 as SASEGT, both from the germline V gene. The CDR3 numbers 13 residues from cysteine through phenylalanine. The entry retains the CDR3 DNA only, 39 bases that are in frame from base 1. Using the deep immunoSEQ assay, multiplex PCR amplified TCR CDR3 regions from genomic DNA. Extracted genomic DNA from each cell subset was distributed evenly across all wells of several immunoSEQ 96-well plates, and each plate was treated as a replicate. Each replicate PCR for sorted subsets received roughly 0.2 ug genomic DNA, equal to about 30,000 T cell genomes. Purified libraries were quantified with a Qubit 3.0 fluorometer, sized on a Bioanalyzer 2100, and re-quantified with the KAPA Library Quantification kit. Every immunoSEQ 96-well plate was sequenced on a dedicated single-read 150-cycle Illumina NextSeq 550 flow cell. Under the source paper's analysis protocol: Because the immunoSEQ output held only junctional sequences and lacked quality scores, the filtering could not match the filtering applied to full-length reads. To assign V/J genes and CDR3, sequences were annotated using PyIR, a Python wrapper for IgBLAST v1.9, with IMGT germline references. Any read was removed if the V/J assignment was weak (E-value above 1e-6), the CDR3 was missing, or the read contained stop codons, out-of-frame junctions, or ambiguous translated residues. V3J clonotypes were defined by identical inferred V gene, J gene, and CDR3 amino acid sequence. The percentage overlap between two repertoires was calculated by dividing the number of shared unique clonotypes by the size of the smaller repertoire. Richness of each repertoire was evaluated using RTK rarefaction, the Chao1 estimator, and Recon v2.1 estimates of unobserved clonotypes. Generation probabilities were computed with OLGA for all TCRbeta clonotypes obtained by the gDNA method from several donors. Not all clones reach the TCRdb copy of this immuneACCESS table, which keeps in-frame sequences only. Checked studies attribute under half of the gap to unresolved V genes and leave the rest unexplained. The DNA gave D and trimming, while V, J and clone size come from that table. This sample gives some 2.1 million clones in total; around 95% of them show up just once. The top ten hold roughly 1.7% of the sample.

Material for sequencing was naive CD8+ T cells from PBMCs. Sample cell subset or site, as interpreted from the label and publication: CD45RA+CCR7+. The chain was built from TRBV6-1 and TRBJ1-2; 7 middle bases align to TRBD1. The origin of this receptor is a man between 18 and 35 years old in good health. Some clones in this sample may be carry-over from other donors' samples. The CDR3 region has the sequence CASSRQGENGYTF. The DNA reads as follows: TGTGCCAGCAGTCGACAGGGAGAGAATGGCTACACCTTC.